This is a list of T cell receptor beta chains from one sample in a study of T cell responses to AZD1222 COVID-19 vaccine. The table came from immunoSEQ multiplex PCR; TCRdb's copy has only in-frame clones and leaves some out. The table shows 95,000 to 120,000 clones, with about 91% occurring only once. Sample: peripheral blood, taken 28 days after the second AZD1222 dose. The receptors stem from an adult who received the AZD1222 COVID-19 vaccine. Both conserved end residues are part of each CDR3. Each record gives: clone size, D gene, J gene, V gene, CDR3 DNA, CDR3 protein. The D gene is left open where the match is weak. Some rows have no size entry. The others give once, few or many, or a class for an expanded clone.

abundance: .
d_gene: TRBD1
j_gene: TRBJ2-7
v_gene: TRBV5-5
CDR3nt: TGTGCCAGCAGCAGTCAGGGGGCTTACGAGCAGTACTTC
CDR3aa: CASSSQGAYEQYF

abundance: .
d_gene: .
j_gene: TRBJ1-2
v_gene: TRBV19
CDR3nt: TGTGCCAGTACGTCCGTGGGGGGCGAGCGTGGCTACACCTTC
CDR3aa: CASTSVGGERGYTF

abundance: .
d_gene: TRBD1
j_gene: TRBJ1-1
v_gene: TRBV3-1/TRBV3-2
CDR3nt: TGTGCCAGCAGCCCTATAGGGACAGGGCCCACTGAAGCTTTCTTT
CDR3aa: CASSPIGTGPTEAFF

abundance: .
d_gene: .
j_gene: TRBJ1-1
v_gene: TRBV19
CDR3nt: TGTGCCAGTAGTATATCACGGGGGGATACTGAAGCTTTCTTT
CDR3aa: CASSISRGDTEAFF

abundance: .
d_gene: .
j_gene: TRBJ1-2
v_gene: TRBV6-5
CDR3nt: TGTGCCAGCATGGGGGCGATTAGCTATGGCTACACCTTC
CDR3aa: CASMGAISYGYTF

abundance: .
d_gene: .
j_gene: TRBJ1-2
v_gene: TRBV2
CDR3nt: TGTGCCAGCAGTGGGGAATCAGTCGGGGGCTACACCTTC
CDR3aa: CASSGESVGGYTF

abundance: .
d_gene: .
j_gene: TRBJ2-1
v_gene: TRBV10-3
CDR3nt: TGTGCCATCAGTGGGGGACTTTTCGGGGCTAAGGGTAATGAGCAGTTCTTC
CDR3aa: CAISGGLFGAKGNEQFF

abundance: few
d_gene: .
j_gene: TRBJ2-3
v_gene: TRBV6-5
CDR3nt: TGTGCCAGCAGTTACGGGCAGGGCGGTCGCACAGATACGCAGTATTTT
CDR3aa: CASSYGQGGRTDTQYF

abundance: .
d_gene: TRBD1
j_gene: TRBJ2-7
v_gene: TRBV5-1
CDR3nt: TGCGCCAGCAGCTCAACCGGGACAGGGGGCTACGAGCAGTACTTC
CDR3aa: CASSSTGTGGYEQYF

abundance: .
d_gene: TRBD1
j_gene: TRBJ2-7
v_gene: TRBV29-1
CDR3nt: TGCAGCGTTGAACAGGGGGCAGGTGAGCAGTACTTC
CDR3aa: CSVEQGAGEQYF

abundance: .
d_gene: .
j_gene: TRBJ2-3
v_gene: TRBV3-1/TRBV3-2
CDR3nt: TGTGCCAGCAGCCCCCATCCCCCAGATACGCAGTATTTT
CDR3aa: CASSPHPPDTQYF

abundance: .
d_gene: TRBD1
j_gene: TRBJ1-2
v_gene: TRBV5-6
CDR3nt: TGTGCCAGCAGCACCTATGCAGGACAGGGGGCCTCCTATGGCTACACCTTC
CDR3aa: CASSTYAGQGASYGYTF

abundance: .
d_gene: .
j_gene: TRBJ1-1
v_gene: TRBV6-5
CDR3nt: TGTGCCAGCAGTTACGACGTGGGGGCCACTGAAGCTTTCTTT
CDR3aa: CASSYDVGATEAFF

abundance: .
d_gene: TRBD2
j_gene: TRBJ2-5
v_gene: TRBV29-1
CDR3nt: TGCAGCGTCCCTGGGACTAGCAGACAAGAGACCCAGTACTTC
CDR3aa: CSVPGTSRQETQYF

abundance: .
d_gene: TRBD1
j_gene: TRBJ1-4
v_gene: TRBV5-8
CDR3nt: TGTGCCAGCAGCTCGCAGGGGGCCTATAATGAAAAACTGTTTTTT
CDR3aa: CASSSQGAYNEKLFF

abundance: .
d_gene: .
j_gene: TRBJ2-1
v_gene: TRBV12-3/TRBV12-4
CDR3nt: TGTGCCAGCAGTCCTAGACTCACCGGGGGGCAGTTCTTC
CDR3aa: CASSPRLTGGQFF

abundance: .
d_gene: TRBD2
j_gene: TRBJ2-5
v_gene: TRBV7-8
CDR3nt: TGTGCCAGCAGCTCGAGGACTAGCGGGGGAGGTGTGGAGACCCAGTACTTC
CDR3aa: CASSSRTSGGGVETQYF